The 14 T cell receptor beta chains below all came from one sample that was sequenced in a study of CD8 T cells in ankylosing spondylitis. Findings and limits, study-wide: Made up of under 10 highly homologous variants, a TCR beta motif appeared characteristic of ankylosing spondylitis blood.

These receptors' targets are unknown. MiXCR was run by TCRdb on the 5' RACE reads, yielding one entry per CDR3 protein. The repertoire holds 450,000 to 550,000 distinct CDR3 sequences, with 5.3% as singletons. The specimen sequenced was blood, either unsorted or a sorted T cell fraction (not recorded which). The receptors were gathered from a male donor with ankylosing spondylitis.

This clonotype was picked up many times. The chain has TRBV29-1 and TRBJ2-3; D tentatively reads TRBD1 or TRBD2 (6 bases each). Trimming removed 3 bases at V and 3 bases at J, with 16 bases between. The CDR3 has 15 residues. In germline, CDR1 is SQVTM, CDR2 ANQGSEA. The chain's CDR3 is CSVDLQGRETDTQYF. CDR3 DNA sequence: TGCAGCGTTGACCTACAGGGTCGGGAGACAGATACGCAGTATTTT.

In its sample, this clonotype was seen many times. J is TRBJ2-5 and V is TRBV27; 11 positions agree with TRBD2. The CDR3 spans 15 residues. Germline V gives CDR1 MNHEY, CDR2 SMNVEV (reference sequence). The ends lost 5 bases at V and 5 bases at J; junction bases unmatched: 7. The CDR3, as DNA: TGTGCCAGCAGTCCCGGGACTAGCGGAAGGGAGACCCAGTACTTC. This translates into CASSPGTSGRETQYF.

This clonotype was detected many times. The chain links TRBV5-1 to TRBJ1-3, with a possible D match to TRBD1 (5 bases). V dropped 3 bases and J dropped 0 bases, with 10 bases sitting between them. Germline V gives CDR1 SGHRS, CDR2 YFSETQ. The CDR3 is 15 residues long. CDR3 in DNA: TGCGCCAGCAGCTATACAGGTTCCTCTGGAAACACCATATATTTT. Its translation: CASSYTGSSGNTIYF. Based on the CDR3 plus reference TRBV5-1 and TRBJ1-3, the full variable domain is KAGVTQTPRYLIKTRGQQVTLSCSPISGHRSVSWYQQTPGQGLQFLFEYFSETQRNKGNFPGRFSGRQFSNSRSEMNVSTLELGDSALYLCASSYTGSSGNTIYFGEGSWLTVV.

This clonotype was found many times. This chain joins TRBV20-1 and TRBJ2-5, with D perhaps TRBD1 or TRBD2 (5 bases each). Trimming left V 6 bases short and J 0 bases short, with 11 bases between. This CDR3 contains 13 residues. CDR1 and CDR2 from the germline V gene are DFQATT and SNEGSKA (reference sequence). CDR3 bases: TGCAGTGCCCCAGGGCGGGACCAAGAGACCCAGTACTTC. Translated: CSAPGRDQETQYF.

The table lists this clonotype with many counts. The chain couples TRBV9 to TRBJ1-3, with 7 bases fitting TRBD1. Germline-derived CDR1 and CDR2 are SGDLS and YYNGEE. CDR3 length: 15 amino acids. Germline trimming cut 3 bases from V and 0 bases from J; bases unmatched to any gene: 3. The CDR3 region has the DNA TGTGCCAGCAGCGCCACAGGGGTCTCTGGAAACACCATATATTTT. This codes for CASSATGVSGNTIYF.

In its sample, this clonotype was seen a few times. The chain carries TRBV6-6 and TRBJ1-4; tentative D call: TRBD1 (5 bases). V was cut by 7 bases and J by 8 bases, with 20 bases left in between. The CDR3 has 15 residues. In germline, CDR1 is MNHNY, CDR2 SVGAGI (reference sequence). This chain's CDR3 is CASTLGPGRTEKLFF. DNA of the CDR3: TGTGCCAGCACCCTGGGGCCCGGTCGAACGGAAAAACTGTTTTTT.

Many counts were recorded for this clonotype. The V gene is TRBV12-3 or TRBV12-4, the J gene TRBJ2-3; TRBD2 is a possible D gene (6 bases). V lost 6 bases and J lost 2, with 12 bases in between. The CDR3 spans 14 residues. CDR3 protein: CASSWGLDTDTQYF. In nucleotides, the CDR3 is TGTGCCAGCAGCTGGGGACTGGACACAGATACGCAGTATTTT.

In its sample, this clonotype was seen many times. In DNA form, the CDR3 reads TGCGCCAGCAGCTACCTCCGGGAAGCCTCCTATGGCTACACCTTC. Translated, it gives CASSYLREASYGYTF. This chain joins TRBV4-3 and TRBJ1-2; no clear D. The V end was cut by 5 bases, the J end by 4 bases, with 17 bases between. Germline assignment: CDR1 LGHNA and CDR2 YSLEER. This CDR3 has 15 amino acids.

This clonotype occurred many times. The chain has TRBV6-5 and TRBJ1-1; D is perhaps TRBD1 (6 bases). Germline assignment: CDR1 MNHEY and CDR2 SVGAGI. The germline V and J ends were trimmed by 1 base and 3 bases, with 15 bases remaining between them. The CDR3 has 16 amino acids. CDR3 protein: CASSYLQGRWDTEAFF. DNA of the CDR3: TGTGCCAGCAGTTACTTACAGGGAAGATGGGACACTGAAGCTTTCTTT.

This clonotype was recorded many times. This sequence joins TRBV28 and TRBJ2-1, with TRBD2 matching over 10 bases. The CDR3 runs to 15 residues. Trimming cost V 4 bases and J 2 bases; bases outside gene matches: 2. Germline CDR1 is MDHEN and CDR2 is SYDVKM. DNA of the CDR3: TGTGCCAGCAGTTGGAGCGGGAGGGCCTACAATGAGCAGTTCTTC. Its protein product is CASSWSGRAYNEQFF.

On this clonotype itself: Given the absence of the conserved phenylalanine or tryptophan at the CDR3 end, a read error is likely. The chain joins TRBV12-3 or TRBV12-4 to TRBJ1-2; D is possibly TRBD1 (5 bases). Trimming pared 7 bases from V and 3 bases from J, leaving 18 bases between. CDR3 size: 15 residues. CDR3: CASTLLEGSYYGYTL. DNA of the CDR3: TGTGCCAGCACCCTCCTGGAGGGGTCCTACTATGGCTACACCCTC.

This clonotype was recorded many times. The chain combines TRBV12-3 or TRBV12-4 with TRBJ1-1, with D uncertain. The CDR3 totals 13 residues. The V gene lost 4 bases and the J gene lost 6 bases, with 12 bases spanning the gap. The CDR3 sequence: CASSSVPLAEAFF. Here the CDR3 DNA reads TGTGCCAGCAGTTCAGTACCTCTCGCTGAAGCTTTCTTT.

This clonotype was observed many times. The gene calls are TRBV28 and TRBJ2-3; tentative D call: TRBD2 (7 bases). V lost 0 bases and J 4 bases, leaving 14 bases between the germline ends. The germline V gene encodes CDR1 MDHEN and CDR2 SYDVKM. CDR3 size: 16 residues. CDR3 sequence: CASSLWWGGRADTQYF. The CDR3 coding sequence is TGTGCCAGCAGTTTATGGTGGGGGGGCCGCGCAGATACGCAGTATTTT.

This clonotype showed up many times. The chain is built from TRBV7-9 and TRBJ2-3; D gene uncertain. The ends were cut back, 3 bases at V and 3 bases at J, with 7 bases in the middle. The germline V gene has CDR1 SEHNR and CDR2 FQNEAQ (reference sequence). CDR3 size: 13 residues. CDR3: CASSFGVTDTQYF. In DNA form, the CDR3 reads TGTGCCAGCAGCTTCGGAGTGACAGATACGCAGTATTTT.